The 21 T cell receptor beta chains listed next were all sequenced from one sample in a study of T cells in Graves' hyperthyroidism and ophthalmopathy. TCR beta CDR3 regions were amplified from RNA. HTBI primers drove first-round RT-PCR of the TCR CDR3. TCRdb re-analysed the multiplex PCR reads in MiXCR, keeping a single row per CDR3 protein. The data contain just under 750,000 distinct CDR3 sequences, roughly a third of them singletons. Sequencing was done on a sample of blood. These receptors were obtained from a woman aged 40 to 49 with Graves' hyperthyroidism.

This clonotype has at least ten counts. This chain links TRBV9 with TRBJ2-5; TRBD1 might be the D (5 bases). Trimming stripped 1 base from V and 5 bases from J, with 12 bases between. This CDR3 has 14 residues. Germline V gene sequence: CDR1 SGDLS, CDR2 YYNGEE. The DNA for the CDR3 is TGTGCCAGCAGCGTATGGCAGGGTCAGGAGACCCAGTACTTC. This codes for CASSVWQGQETQYF. Filled out from reference TRBV9 and TRBJ2-5, the complete variable domain reads DSGVTQTPKHLITATGQRVTLRCSPRSGDLSVYWYQQSLDQGLQFLIQYYNGEERAKGNILERFSAQQFPDLHSELNLSSLELGDSALYFCASSVWQGQETQYFGPGTRLLVL.

This clonotype was seen ten or more times. This sequence joins TRBV7-9 and TRBJ2-6; D uncertain. V was clipped by 1 base and J by 0 bases, with 4 bases between them. This CDR3 is 15 amino acids long. Germline V gene data show CDR1 as SEHNR and CDR2 as FQNEAQ (reference sequence). CDR3 coding DNA: TGTGCCAGCAGCTTAGACCACTCTGGGGCCAACGTCCTGACTTTC. Its translation is CASSLDHSGANVLTF.

Here the CDR3 DNA reads TGCGCCAGCAGCTTGGGGGGATTAGGGTACACTGAAGCTTTCTTT. This sequence encodes CASSLGGLGYTEAFF. J is TRBJ1-1 and V is TRBV5-1; D call uncertain. Germline V gene sequence: CDR1 SGHRS, CDR2 YFSETQ. The CDR3 is 15 amino acids. Trimming pared 0 bases from V and 3 bases from J, leaving 12 bases between.

The chain uses TRBV6-2 or TRBV6-3 and TRBJ2-7; 7 positions agree with TRBD1. The germline gives CDR1 MNHEY, CDR2 SVGEGT. V lost 3 bases, J lost 0 bases, and 5 bases stayed unmatched. This CDR3 has 15 amino acids. For the CDR3, the DNA is TGTGCCAGCAGTTATCAGGCAGGGGGCTCCTACGAGCAGTACTTC. Its protein product is CASSYQAGGSYEQYF.

V usage is TRBV7-2 and J usage is TRBJ2-7; no clear D gene. This CDR3 is 14 amino acids long. CDR1 and CDR2 from the germline V gene are SGHTA and FQGNSA. Between the trimmed V and J ends, which lost 6 bases and 1 base, there was a span of 13 bases. The CDR3 DNA sequence: TGTGCCAGCAGTCTAGTAGCACCTTCCTACGAGCAGTACTTC. This sequence encodes CASSLVAPSYEQYF.

This clonotype was observed a few times. The chain uses TRBV10-3 and TRBJ2-3; 10 bases map to TRBD2. Trimming removed 7 bases from V and 0 bases from J; junction bases left unmatched: 4. CDR1 and CDR2 from the germline V gene are ENHRY and SYGVKD. The CDR3 runs 15 residues. CDR3 in DNA: TGTGCCATCAAGGCGACTAGCGGGAGCACAGATACGCAGTATTTT. Translating it yields CAIKATSGSTDTQYF.

This clonotype showed up many times. V is TRBV2 and J is TRBJ2-7; 7 bases agree with TRBD1. Germline loops: CDR1 SNHLY, CDR2 FYNNEI. V was pared by 7 bases and J by 11 bases, with 17 bases of the junction left unmatched. This CDR3 is 14 amino acids long. The CDR3 here is CASTGTAFSYGEYF. The DNA of the CDR3 is TGTGCCAGCACTGGGACAGCATTTTCCTACGGGGAGTACTTC.

This clonotype was seen more than once but under ten times. The rearrangement uses TRBV19 and TRBJ2-7; 8 bases fit TRBD1. From germline, CDR1 is LNHDA and CDR2 SQIVND (reference sequence). Trimming removed 8 bases from V and 1 base from J; junction bases left unmatched: 16. The CDR3 consists of 17 residues. CDR3 protein: CASQSSQPGQVSYEQYF. As DNA, the CDR3 is TGTGCCAGTCAATCCTCTCAACCGGGACAGGTATCCTACGAGCAGTACTTC.

This clonotype was detected only a few times. This chain links TRBV27 with TRBJ1-5; no firm D call. Trimming shortened V by 8 bases and J by 3 bases, and 11 bases separated the two germline ends. The length of the CDR3 is 13 residues. CDR1 MNHEY and CDR2 SMNVEV come from the germline V gene (reference sequence). CDR3: CASGEWTNQPQHF. The CDR3 nucleotides are TGTGCCAGCGGGGAATGGACCAATCAGCCCCAGCATTTT.

This clonotype appeared a single time. The chain recombines TRBV7-2 with TRBJ1-5; D is possibly TRBD1 (6 bases). This CDR3 is built from 15 residues. V gave up 5 bases and J gave up 7 bases, with 18 bases separating them. Per the germline V gene, CDR1 is SGHTA and CDR2 is FQGNSA. The CDR3 nucleotides read TGTGCCAGCAGCAAAAGGGGGGGGACGTACCAGCCCCAGCATTTT. Encoded protein: CASSKRGGTYQPQHF.

The chain links TRBV4-3 to TRBJ2-7; TRBD1 matches 9 bases. Germline trimming cut 3 bases from V and 7 bases from J; bases unmatched to any gene: 10. The CDR3 is made up of 15 amino acids. Germline CDR1 reads LGHNA; CDR2 reads YSLEER. The CDR3 DNA sequence: TGCGCCAGCAGCCAGGTGACAGGGGGATCGGGAGAGCAGTACTTC. This sequence encodes CASSQVTGGSGEQYF.

The chain carries TRBV9 and TRBJ2-5; TRBD2 aligns across 8 bases. V gave up 3 bases and J gave up 7 bases; unmatched junction bases: 20. Per germline, CDR1 SGDLS and CDR2 YYNGEE. CDR3 length: 18 amino acids. The CDR3 sequence is CASSGKGAGAQLGGTQYF. CDR3 in DNA: TGTGCCAGCAGCGGTAAAGGAGCGGGGGCGCAACTAGGTGGGACCCAGTACTTC. Full variable domain (missing parts from reference TRBV9 and TRBJ2-5): DSGVTQTPKHLITATGQRVTLRCSPRSGDLSVYWYQQSLDQGLQFLIQYYNGEERAKGNILERFSAQQFPDLHSELNLSSLELGDSALYFCASSGKGAGAQLGGTQYFGPGTRLLVL.

This clonotype showed up just a few times. The CDR3 DNA reads as TGTGCCAGCGCTATTGGGGTGAACACTGAAGCTTTCTTT. It yields the protein CASAIGVNTEAFF. This chain joins TRBV6-5 and TRBJ1-1; D is uncertain. V was pared by 8 bases and J by 0 bases, with 10 bases between. Per the germline V gene, CDR1 is MNHEY and CDR2 is SVGAGI. The CDR3 has 13 amino acids.

Notes on this clonotype: At one boundary the junction diverges from the germline segment, which might be a read error. The chain combines TRBV10-2 with TRBJ1-1; TRBD1 is a possible D gene (6 bases). Per germline, CDR1 WSHSY and CDR2 SAAADI. The CDR3 extends over 14 amino acids. For the CDR3, the DNA is TGTGCCAGCGCCTTGGGGGCCCGGGGCGCTGAAGCTTTCTTT. This encodes CASALGARGAEAFF.

The rearrangement links TRBV12-3 or TRBV12-4 to TRBJ2-7, with D possibly called TRBD1 or TRBD2 (5 bases each). With 5 bases removed from V and 5 bases from J, the gap between germline ends came to 13 bases. CDR3 length: 13 amino acids. The CDR3 DNA sequence: TGTGCCAGCAGTAGGTTAGGGGACGACGAGCAGTACTTC. Translated, it gives CASSRLGDDEQYF.

A remark on this clonotype: At one end the junction does not follow the germline gene, possibly because of a read error. V gene TRBV7-3 combines with J gene TRBJ1-6; weak D call: TRBD1 (5 bases). This CDR3 spans 14 amino acids. Germline assignment: CDR1 SGHTA and CDR2 FQGTGA. DNA for the CDR3: TGCGCCAGCGAGCTGGGGGGGGGGAATTCACCCCTCCACTTT. Protein product: CASELGGGNSPLHF. The full variable domain, with the rest looked up from reference TRBV7-3 and TRBJ1-6, is GAGVSQTPSNKVTEKGKYVELRCDPISGHTALYWYRQSLGQGPEFLIYFQGTGAADDSGLPNDRFFAVRPEGSVSTLKIQRTERGDSAVYLCASELGGGNSPLHFGNGTRLTVT.

This clonotype was counted only a few times. V gene TRBV4-2 combines with J gene TRBJ1-1; D remains unclear. From germline, CDR1 is LGHNA and CDR2 YNFKEQ. Trimming shortened V by 0 bases and J by 1 base, and 12 bases separated the two germline ends. The CDR3 runs to 16 residues. Written as DNA, the CDR3 is TGTGCCAGCAGCCAAGAGTCGGAGGGCGCGAACACTGAAGCTTTCTTT. This gives the protein CASSQESEGANTEAFF.

This clonotype was recorded many times. The rearrangement links TRBV4-3 to TRBJ2-7, with 9 bases fitting TRBD1. Germline V gene data show CDR1 as LGHNA and CDR2 as YSLEER. Germline trimming cut 1 base from V and 5 bases from J; bases unmatched to any gene: 6. The length of the CDR3 is 15 residues. The chain's CDR3 is CASSQGDREGDEQYF. The CDR3, as DNA: TGCGCCAGCAGCCAAGGGGACAGGGAGGGGGACGAGCAGTACTTC.

This clonotype came up many times. CDR3 loop: CASSETGRYQPQHF. The CDR3 DNA reads as TGTGCCAGCAGTGAGACAGGGAGGTATCAGCCCCAGCATTTT. V usage is TRBV6-1 and J usage is TRBJ1-5; the match to TRBD1 covers 7 bases. Germline values: CDR1 MNHNS, CDR2 SASEGT. Losses at the gene ends were 3 bases for V and 5 bases for J; bases not matched to a gene: 4. The CDR3 spans 14 residues.

The genes are TRBV2 and TRBJ1-1, with D perhaps matching TRBD1 (5 bases). The CDR3 consists of 11 residues. V was pared by 11 bases and J by 0 bases, with 7 bases between. Germline V gene lookup returns CDR1 SNHLY and CDR2 FYNNEI. The CDR3 spells CAGGVNTEAFF. CDR3 sequence (DNA): TGTGCCGGGGGGGTGAACACTGAAGCTTTCTTT.

J is TRBJ1-1 and V is TRBV29-1; D may be TRBD1 (5 bases). V lost 4 bases and J lost 4, with 13 bases in between. Germline assignment: CDR1 SQVTM and CDR2 ANQGSEA. This CDR3 has 13 residues. Here the CDR3 reads CSVGKGTGTEAFF. In nucleotides, the CDR3 is TGCAGCGTTGGTAAGGGGACGGGCACTGAAGCTTTCTTT. Full variable domain (remainder filled in from reference TRBV29-1 and TRBJ1-1): SAVISQKPSRDICQRGTSLTIQCQVDSQVTMMFWYRQQPGQSLTLIATANQGSEATYESGFVIDKFPISRPNLTFSTLTVSNMSPEDSSIYLCSVGKGTGTEAFFGQGTRLTVV.